This TCR beta chain is from a study of shared clonotypes between healthy human individuals. Whole-study context: For every donor, three CD4 naive, three CD4 memory, two CD8 naive and one CD8 memory plates were used.

This clone was picked up a small number of times. Each sorted subset replicate got 200 ng genomic DNA, tens of thousands of genomes. Sequenced by immunoSEQ multiplex PCR; TCRdb stores in-frame clones only, minus some. The table has over a million clones, approximately 80% seen once; the top ten hold roughly 0.65%. The CDR3 totals 16 residues. Germline loops: CDR1 SGHDT, CDR2 YYEEEE. V was pared by 4 bases and J by 2 bases, with 11 bases of the junction left unmatched. Input material: memory CD4+ T cells from PBMCs. The subset is: CD45RA-negative fraction. The V gene is TRBV5-6, the J gene TRBJ2-5; 7 bases line up with TRBD2. The clonotype originates from a man aged 18-30 years in good health. Some clones in this sample may be carry-over from other donors' samples. The CDR3 spells CASSGTYSGSQETQYF. The CDR3 bases are TGTGCCAGCAGCGGTACCTATAGCGGGTCACAAGAGACCCAGTACTTC.